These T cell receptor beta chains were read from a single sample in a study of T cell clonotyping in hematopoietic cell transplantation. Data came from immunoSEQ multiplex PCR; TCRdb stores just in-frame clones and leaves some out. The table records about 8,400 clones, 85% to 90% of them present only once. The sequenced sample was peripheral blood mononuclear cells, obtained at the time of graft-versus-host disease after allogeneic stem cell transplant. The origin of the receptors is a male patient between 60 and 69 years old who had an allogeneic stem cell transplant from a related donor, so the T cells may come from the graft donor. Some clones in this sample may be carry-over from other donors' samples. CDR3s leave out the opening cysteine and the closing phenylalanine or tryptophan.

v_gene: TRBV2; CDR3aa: ASRRGGRGTEAF
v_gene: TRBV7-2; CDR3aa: ASSLAPRGSTGELF
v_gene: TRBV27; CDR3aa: ASSSWTGTRNTQY
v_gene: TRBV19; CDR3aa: ATGLSAGYT
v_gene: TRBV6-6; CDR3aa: ASTSREEEKLF
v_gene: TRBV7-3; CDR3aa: ASSLTGGSYNSPLH
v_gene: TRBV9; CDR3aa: ASSVEQAGTDTQY
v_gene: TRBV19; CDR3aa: ASARGGTEAF
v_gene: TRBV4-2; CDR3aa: ASSQDRGRDGYT
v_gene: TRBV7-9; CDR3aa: ASSLPSSNQETQY
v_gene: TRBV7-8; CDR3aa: ASSLGAGGTYGYT
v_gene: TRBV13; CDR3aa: ASSLRGRPEAF
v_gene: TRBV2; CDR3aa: ASRTTGGPGGSPLH
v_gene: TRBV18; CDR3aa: ASSLPDRGGYGYT
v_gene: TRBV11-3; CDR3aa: ASSLPGQGGKKLF
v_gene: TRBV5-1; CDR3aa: ASRISRDVRLNLYGYT
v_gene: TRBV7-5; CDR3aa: ARKGKTYGYT
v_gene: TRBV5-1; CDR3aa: ASSRGLAANTYNEQF
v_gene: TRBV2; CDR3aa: ASSPGTVKNYGYT
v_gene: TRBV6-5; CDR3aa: ASQYSTKNIQY
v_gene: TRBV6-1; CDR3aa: ASRWDRVYEQY
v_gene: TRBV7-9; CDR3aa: ASSLKGQNYGYT
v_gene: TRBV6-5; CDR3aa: ASSYEGVQYNEQF
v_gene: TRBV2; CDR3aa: ASSGRLATNEKLF
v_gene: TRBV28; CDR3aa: ASSPGTYVYNEQF
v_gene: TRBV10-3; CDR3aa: AIREGPTEAF
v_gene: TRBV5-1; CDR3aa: ASSQEGGRNQPQH
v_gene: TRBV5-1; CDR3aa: ASSLIPTGVTYEQY
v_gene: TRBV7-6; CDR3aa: ASSPTGAGNTIY
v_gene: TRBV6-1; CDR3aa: ASSTGTANEQF
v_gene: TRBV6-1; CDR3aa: ASSEWGSLRETQY
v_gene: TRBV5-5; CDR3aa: ASSFGRGENSPLH
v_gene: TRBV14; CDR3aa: ASSRGAGLLQETQY
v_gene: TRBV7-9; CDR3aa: ASSLGTGVNEAF
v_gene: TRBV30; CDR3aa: AWSPGFSASYGYT
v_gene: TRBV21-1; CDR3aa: ASRLRGTLVGSPLH
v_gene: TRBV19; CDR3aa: ASSILAEINTEAF
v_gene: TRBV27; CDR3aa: ASSFGLAAYNEQF
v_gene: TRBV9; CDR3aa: ASSPSVAGGTDTQY
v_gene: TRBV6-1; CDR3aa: ASKETGEEKLF
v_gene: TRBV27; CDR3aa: ASSGFRNSPLH
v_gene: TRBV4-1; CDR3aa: ASSRDPPGNSLHEQY
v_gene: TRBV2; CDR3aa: ASIGTGRTQY
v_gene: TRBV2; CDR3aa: ASSNEPGYDYEQY